Each of the 13 T cell receptor beta chains below was sequenced from the same sample in a study of cytomegalovirus exposure and HLA in healthy donors. Primers for the PCR totalled 60 Vbeta and 13 Jbeta. The method was immunoSEQ multiplex PCR; TCRdb's version includes in-frame clones alone and lacks a portion of them. This sample has fewer than 250,000 clones; approximately 87% occur once, and the top ten carry 1.3%. The sequencing sample was made of PBMCs. The receptors come from a human donor in good health.

The chain is built from TRBV10-3 and TRBJ2-5, with a possible D match to TRBD2 (6 bases). Trimming took off 10 bases at V and 5 bases at J, with 14 bases between the two ends. Germline CDR1 reads ENHRY; CDR2 reads SYGVKD. This CDR3 spans 12 amino acids. The CDR3 loop is CATASGEETQYF. The CDR3 nucleotides read TGTGCCACCGCCTCGGGGGAGGAGACCCAGTACTTC.

The chain links TRBV5-1 to TRBJ2-1; TRBD2 agrees at 10 bases. This CDR3 has 15 residues. Losses at the gene ends were 1 base for V and 2 bases for J; bases not matched to a gene: 0. CDR1 and CDR2 from the germline V gene are SGHRS and YFSETQ. The CDR3 loop reads CASSLTSGTYNEQFF. The DNA of the CDR3 is TGCGCCAGCAGCTTGACTAGCGGGACCTACAATGAGCAGTTCTTC.

The chain is built from TRBV27 and TRBJ2-1; 7 nucleotides line up with TRBD2. The V segment lost 3 bases and the J segment 8 bases; nucleotides outside the gene matches: 7. The CDR3 covers 14 residues. Per germline, CDR1 MNHEY and CDR2 SMNVEV (reference sequence). The CDR3 DNA follows: TGTGCCAGCAGTTTCGAGCGGGAATTTTATGAGCAGTTCTTC. This encodes CASSFEREFYEQFF.

The chain couples TRBV4-2 to TRBJ1-3; D is unresolved. This CDR3 region has 15 residues. V was pared by 4 bases and J by 2 bases, with 12 bases between. Germline CDR1 is LGHNA and CDR2 is YNFKEQ. CDR3 nucleotide sequence: TGTGCCAGCAGCCGAGGCGGGGAGGCTGGAAACACCATATATTTT. This encodes CASSRGGEAGNTIYF.

The J gene is TRBJ1-1, the V gene TRBV10-3; possible D gene TRBD1, 6 bases. Germline V gives CDR1 ENHRY, CDR2 SYGVKD. V was pared by 1 base and J by 6 bases, with 12 bases between. This CDR3 contains 14 residues. This chain's CDR3 is CAISEWGGRAEAFF. In DNA, the CDR3 is TGTGCCATCAGTGAGTGGGGGGGGCGTGCTGAAGCTTTCTTT.

The chain links TRBV5-4 to TRBJ2-5; possibly TRBD2 for D (6 bases). With 0 bases removed from V and 11 bases from J, the gap between germline ends came to 14 bases. This CDR3 has 13 residues. Germline V gene sequence: CDR1 SGHNT, CDR2 YYREEE (reference sequence). Here the CDR3 reads CASSLGGTGEQYF. The CDR3 DNA reads as TGTGCCAGCAGCTTGGGAGGGACGGGGGAGCAGTACTTC.

The gene calls are TRBV10-3 and TRBJ2-2; 9 positions match TRBD1. The CDR3 contains 14 residues. After removal of 11 bases from V and 5 bases from J, the junction contained 9 bases not matched to a gene. Per germline, CDR1 ENHRY and CDR2 SYGVKD. The DNA for the CDR3 is TGTGCCGTGAGGGGGACAGGGCGGACCGGGGAGCTGTTTTTT. Protein sequence: CAVRGTGRTGELFF.

The gene calls are TRBV4-2 and TRBJ2-4, with 7 bases that match TRBD2. There are 17 residues in the CDR3. With V trimmed by 0 bases and J by 11 bases, 16 bases remained unmatched. Germline V gene data show CDR1 as LGHNA and CDR2 as YNFKEQ. CDR3 region: CASSQEGGVLGSSVQYF. CDR3 in DNA: TGTGCCAGCAGCCAAGAGGGGGGGGTGTTGGGTAGCTCCGTTCAGTACTTC.

This rearrangement joins TRBV9 to TRBJ2-1; D possibly corresponds to TRBD2 (5 bases). Trimming stripped 0 bases from V and 2 bases from J, with 12 bases between. The CDR3 length is 16 residues. In germline, CDR1 is SGDLS, CDR2 YYNGEE. CDR3 loop: CASSVVRGSTYNEQFF. In nucleotides, the CDR3 is TGTGCCAGCAGCGTAGTGCGTGGGAGCACCTACAATGAGCAGTTCTTC.

The rearrangement joins TRBV28 to TRBJ2-7; D perhaps matches TRBD1 (6 bases). The CDR3 loop spans 17 amino acids. From germline, CDR1 is MDHEN and CDR2 SYDVKM. With 1 base removed from V and 0 bases from J, the gap between germline ends came to 16 bases. For the CDR3, the DNA is TGTGCCAGCAGTTTATCCACCGGACAGCGTAGCTCCTACGAGCAGTACTTC. Translating it yields CASSLSTGQRSSYEQYF.

The chain recombines TRBV5-1 with TRBJ2-5; no definite D call. Looked up from germline, CDR1 is SGHRS and CDR2 is YFSETQ. V was trimmed by 4 bases and J by 0 bases, leaving 10 bases between them. This CDR3 spans 14 amino acids. CDR3: CASSPTFNQETQYF. The CDR3 DNA is TGCGCCAGCAGCCCGACATTTAACCAAGAGACCCAGTACTTC.

The V gene is TRBV5-1, the J gene TRBJ1-1; perhaps TRBD1 as D (5 bases). V was trimmed by 1 base and J by 1 base, leaving 11 bases between them. The germline V gene encodes CDR1 SGHRS and CDR2 YFSETQ. There are 15 residues in the CDR3. The CDR3 sequence is CASSLYVGENTEAFF. The CDR3 DNA follows: TGCGCCAGCAGCTTGTACGTAGGGGAGAACACTGAAGCTTTCTTT.

The chain uses TRBV25-1 and TRBJ2-1; a weak D match, TRBD2 (7 bases). The CDR3 spans 14 residues. V lost 9 bases, J lost 0 bases, and 12 bases lay in between. Germline-derived CDR1 and CDR2 are MGHDK and SYGVNS. The CDR3 protein is CASGGAYSYNEQFF. The CDR3 DNA follows: TGTGCCAGTGGGGGGGCATACTCCTACAATGAGCAGTTCTTC.